This note documents a single TCR beta chain sequence. What it binds is not known. These data originate in a study of T cells in Graves' hyperthyroidism and ophthalmopathy. Points from the study as a whole: Ophthalmopathy and stable hyperthyroidism were told apart by a 13 V-J model.

Amplification of TCR beta CDR3 regions was performed using RNA transcripts as template. During a first-round RT-PCR of the TCR CDR3, the HTBI primer set was used. TCRdb independently ran MiXCR on the multiplex PCR reads; one entry per CDR3 protein. The sample yields 700,000 to 850,000 distinct CDR3 sequences, 35% seen once. Germline V gives CDR1 MDHEN, CDR2 SYDVKM. The CDR3 runs to 13 residues. V lost 5 bases and J 8 bases, leaving 15 bases between the germline ends. The source of this sequence is a woman aged 40 to 49 with Graves' hyperthyroidism. The chain couples TRBV28 to TRBJ1-2; no definite D call. Sequencing was carried out using blood. The CDR3 DNA is TGTGCCAGCAGTCCTCTTAGTCTTGCGGGCTACACCTTC. Translation: CASSPLSLAGYTF.